These 11 T cell receptor beta chains share one sample of origin, sequenced in a study of T cells in Graves' hyperthyroidism and ophthalmopathy. Amplification targeted TCR beta CDR3 regions from RNA transcripts. A set of HTBI primers served as the primers for a first-round RT-PCR of the TCR CDR3. One entry per CDR3 protein results from TCRdb running MiXCR on the multiplex PCR reads. Among 380,000 or so distinct CDR3 sequences, under 20% were seen once, and the ten largest hold roughly 3.5%. The specimen sequenced was blood. The receptors shown here come from a woman aged 18 to 35 with Graves' hyperthyroidism.

This clonotype was seen a handful of times. This chain uses TRBV11-1 with TRBJ2-2, with TRBD2 identical over 8 bases. Trimming took 5 bases from V and 0 from J; bases not matched to a gene: 5. The CDR3 spans 16 residues. Germline CDR1 is SGHAT and CDR2 is FQDESV (reference sequence). The CDR3 DNA reads as TGTGCCAGCAGCCCCGTAGCGGGGCCGAACACCGGGGAGCTGTTTTTT. This encodes CASSPVAGPNTGELFF.

The chain joins TRBV6-1 to TRBJ1-2; D not resolved. V gave up 8 bases and J gave up 0 bases, with 13 bases separating them. CDR3 length equals 14 residues. In germline, CDR1 is MNHNS, CDR2 SASEGT. Here the CDR3 reads CASVVALPNYGYTF. The CDR3 DNA reads TGTGCCAGCGTGGTAGCTTTACCTAACTATGGCTACACCTTC.

Ten or more counts support this clonotype. The genes are TRBV5-1 and TRBJ1-5; 8 bases are shared with TRBD1. From germline, CDR1 is SGHRS and CDR2 YFSETQ. The CDR3 has 14 amino acids. V lost 2 bases, J lost 4 bases, and 2 bases stayed unmatched. CDR3 sequence (DNA): TGCGCCAGCAGCTTTACAGGGGGGAATCAGCCCCAGCATTTT. Amino acid sequence: CASSFTGGNQPQHF.

CDR3 in amino acids: CASSLVAYEETQYF. In DNA form, the CDR3 reads TGTGCCAGCAGCTTAGTGGCTTACGAAGAGACCCAGTACTTC. The chain recombines TRBV6-5 with TRBJ2-5; D call uncertain. Germline loops: CDR1 MNHEY, CDR2 SVGAGI. The CDR3 extends over 14 amino acids. V gave up 6 bases and J gave up 3 bases, with 14 bases separating them.

Details on this clonotype: One base away lies a much larger clone, so this may be a sequencing read error. The chain has TRBV20-1 and TRBJ2-7, with 8 nucleotides matching TRBD2. The CDR3 contains 15 residues. CDR1 and CDR2 (germline): DFQATT, SNEGSKA (reference sequence). The CDR3 nucleotides read TGCAGTGCCCCGCTCGGGAGGGATCTCGGCTACGAGCAGTGCTTC. It encodes CSAPLGRDLGYEQCF.

This clonotype was observed many times. This chain links TRBV12-3 or TRBV12-4 with TRBJ1-5; possibly TRBD1 for D (5 bases). The CDR3 runs to 13 residues. Between the trimmed V and J ends, which lost 2 bases and 4 bases, there was a span of 6 bases. For the CDR3, the DNA is TGTGCCAGCAGTTTAAAGGGGAATCAGCCCCAGCATTTT. This translates into CASSLKGNQPQHF.

At least ten counts were recorded for this clonotype. The chain has TRBV27 and TRBJ1-1; tentative D call: TRBD1 (5 bases). The CDR3 length is 16 residues. Trimming took 2 bases from V and 0 from J, leaving 13 bases between them. Germline V CDR1 and CDR2: MNHEY, SMNVEV (reference sequence). The CDR3: CASSLTTVKMNTEAFF. The CDR3, as DNA: TGTGCCAGCAGTTTAACGACAGTTAAGATGAACACTGAAGCTTTCTTT.

Ten or more counts support this clonotype. CDR3 nucleotide sequence: TGTGCCAGCACCCCCAGGGGGAGGAGTGGCTACACCTTC. Protein: CASTPRGRSGYTF. This chain links TRBV2 with TRBJ1-2; TRBD1 agrees at 7 bases. CDR3 length: 13 residues. CDR1 and CDR2 from the germline V gene are SNHLY and FYNNEI. J lost 7 bases, V lost 7 bases, and 9 bases had no gene match.

This clonotype was counted at least ten times. This sequence joins TRBV24-1 and TRBJ1-2; no definite D call. Germline CDR1 reads KGHDR; CDR2 reads SFDVKD. This CDR3 comprises 15 residues. V was clipped by 3 bases and J by 8 bases, with 18 bases between them. This chain's CDR3 is CATSDRTATMVGYTF. CDR3 sequence (DNA): TGTGCCACCAGTGATCGGACTGCGACCATGGTAGGCTACACCTTC.

This clonotype was seen once. The rearrangement uses TRBV12-3 or TRBV12-4 and TRBJ2-7; TRBD1 agrees at 8 bases. V was clipped by 4 bases and J by 1 base; unmatched bases: 3. The CDR3 sequence is 14 residues long. The CDR3 protein is CASSSWDRSYEQYF. The CDR3 DNA sequence: TGTGCCAGCAGTTCGTGGGACAGGTCCTACGAGCAGTACTTC.

The gene calls are TRBV3-1 and TRBJ2-5; a weak D match, TRBD1 (6 bases). CDR3 length: 16 residues. The germline V and J ends were trimmed by 1 base and 5 bases, with 17 bases remaining between them. CDR1 is LGHDT and CDR2 is YNNKEL in the germline V gene (reference sequence). The CDR3 protein is CASSQGWAGALETQYF. CDR3 in DNA: TGTGCCAGCAGCCAAGGATGGGCAGGGGCCCTGGAGACCCAGTACTTC.